Below are 18 T cell receptor beta chains sequenced from a single sample in a study of Tregs in tolerant kidney transplant recipients. Repertoires were generated with immunoSEQ multiplex PCR, while TCRdb's copy carries only in-frame clones and drops some. Its listing shows around 33,000 clones. The nonmyeloablative bone marrow transplants came from related graft donors, with transient mixed chimerism. The sample was CD4+ T cells from blood (PBMCs), taken 24 months after the transplant. Every receptor here comes from a human patient who received a combined kidney and bone marrow transplant. The graft donor may have contributed some T cells.

As regards this clone: The read terminates 3 residues ahead of where the CDR3 ends, so the germline J gene completes it. V and J are TRBV18 and TRBJ1-1, with TRBD1 matching 7 bases. Trimming cost V 1 base and J 2 bases; bases outside gene matches: 4. Germline CDR1 KGHSH, CDR2 LQKENI. CDR3 size: 15 residues. The sequenced CDR3 bases are TGTGCCAGCTCACCACAGAAGGGGGCAAACACTGAA. It codes for CASSPQKGANTE. The whole CDR3 protein reads CASSPQKGANTEAFF.

In regard to this clone: The read ends 3 residues early relative to the CDR3; the germline J gene fills the gap. The V gene is TRBV20-1, the J gene TRBJ1-5, with TRBD1 as a possible D gene (5 bases). Trimming pared 6 bases from V and 5 bases from J, leaving 11 bases between. Per the germline V gene, CDR1 is DFQATT and CDR2 is SNEGSKA (reference sequence). This CDR3 is built from 12 residues. The CDR3 bases that were read are TGCAGTGCGGCCAGGGCCCATCAGCCC. This translates into CSAARAHQP. Given in full, the CDR3 is CSAARAHQPQHF.

Turning to this clone: The read comes to an end 3 residues before the CDR3 does, leaving the germline J gene to fill in the end. The rearrangement links TRBV10-1 to TRBJ2-1; 9 nucleotides agree with TRBD2. J gave up 8 bases and V 0 bases, and 5 bases lay outside the gene matches. This CDR3 region has 15 residues. Per germline, CDR1 WNHNN and CDR2 SYGVQD (reference sequence). This chain's CDR3 is CASSESSGSFDEQFF. The DNA read from the CDR3 is TGCGCCAGCAGTGAGTCTAGCGGGAGTTTCGATGAG.

On this clone: The read halts 3 residues ahead of the CDR3 end, with the missing end drawn from the germline J gene. The chain has TRBV13 and TRBJ1-4, with TRBD1 as a possible D gene (6 bases). Looked up from germline, CDR1 is PRHDT and CDR2 is FYEKMQ (reference sequence). This CDR3 has 13 residues. V was clipped by 6 bases and J by 8 bases, with 13 bases between them. The CDR3 loop reads CASSLRGREKLFF. The CDR3 bases that were read are TGTGCCAGCAGTCTCAGGGGACGCGAAAAA.

Of note for this clone: The missing CDR3 end, 3 residues past where the read stops, is filled in from the germline J gene. The rearrangement uses TRBV6-2 or TRBV6-3 and TRBJ2-6; D gene uncertain. Germline assignment: CDR1 MNHEY and CDR2 SVGEGT. V lost 4 bases and J lost 0, with 10 bases in between. CDR3 length equals 16 residues. The sequenced CDR3 bases are TGTGCCAGCAGTTTTCCTATCTTCTCTGGGGCCAACGTC. Encoded protein: CASSFPIFSGANV. The whole CDR3 reads CASSFPIFSGANVLTF.

The DNA read from the CDR3 is TGCAGCGTTGCGGGGAGTCTGTCCTACAATGAG. It yields the protein CSVAGSLSYNE. The whole CDR3 region reads CSVAGSLSYNEQFF. V is TRBV29-1 and J is TRBJ2-1; possibly TRBD2 for D (5 bases). The CDR3 end falls 3 residues outside the read, so it is completed with the germline J gene. V was cut by 4 bases and J by 1 base, with 11 bases left in between. The CDR3 runs to 14 residues. CDR1 is SQVTM, CDR2 ANQGSEA, per germline.

Of note for this clone: The read ends 3 residues early relative to the CDR3; the germline J gene fills the gap. V usage is TRBV5-1 and J usage is TRBJ2-5; D possibly corresponds to TRBD2 (6 bases). Trimming took off 3 bases at V and 1 base at J, with 10 bases between the two ends. Germline V gene sequence: CDR1 SGHRS, CDR2 YFSETQ. The CDR3 has 14 residues. The sequenced part of the CDR3 DNA is TGCGCCAGCAGCTCCCCGGGACTCCAAGAGACC. Amino acids: CASSSPGLQET. The complete CDR3 sequence is CASSSPGLQETQYF.

Notes on this clone: With the read ending 3 residues before the CDR3 end, the germline J gene is used to fill in that end. The chain recombines TRBV2 with TRBJ2-6; possibly TRBD1 for D (6 bases). CDR1 and CDR2 (germline): SNHLY, FYNNEI. The CDR3 extends over 15 amino acids. Trimming removed 9 bases from V and 0 bases from J, with 12 bases in between. Partial CDR3 DNA: TGTGCCAGTCGTACAGGGAACTCTGGGGCCAACGTC. Its translation is CASRTGNSGANV. The full CDR3 protein reads CASRTGNSGANVLTF.

Worth noting for this clone: Read data end 3 residues before the CDR3 end; the end is taken from the germline J gene. This sequence joins TRBV7-2 and TRBJ1-1, with D hard to call. There are 13 residues in the CDR3. Germline V CDR1 and CDR2: SGHTA, FQGNSA. V was clipped by 1 base and J by 5 bases, with 8 bases between them. The CDR3 sequence is CASSLVERTEAFF. The CDR3 bases that were read are TGTGCCAGCAGCTTAGTAGAACGAACTGAA.

According to its frequency, this clone is medium-sized (0.01 to 0.1%). The CDR3 is cut off 3 residues early in the read; its end comes from the germline J gene. The chain is built from TRBV20-1 and TRBJ2-1; TRBD2 aligns across 9 bases. Looked up from germline, CDR1 is DFQATT and CDR2 is SNEGSKA (reference sequence). There are 14 residues in the CDR3. J gave up 2 bases and V 5 bases, and 4 bases lay outside the gene matches. The CDR3 sequence is CSAHSGSPYNEQFF. CDR3 DNA (partial): TGCAGTGCTCATAGCGGGAGCCCCTACAATGAG.

On this clone: The CDR3 end is not reached by the read, which stops 3 residues before it; the germline J gene fills it in. This chain joins TRBV2 and TRBJ2-3; a possible D gene is TRBD2 (6 bases). The CDR3 totals 15 residues. Trimming removed 4 bases from V and 0 bases from J, with 11 bases in between. Germline-derived CDR1 and CDR2 are SNHLY and FYNNEI. The CDR3 is CASSVRSGSTDTQYF. CDR3 bases read: TGTGCCAGCAGTGTTAGGAGCGGGAGCACAGATACG.

Of note for this clone: Read data end 3 residues before the CDR3 end; the end is taken from the germline J gene. The rearrangement joins TRBV6-1 to TRBJ2-1; D unresolved. V was trimmed by 3 bases and J by 6 bases, leaving 9 bases between them. The CDR3 runs to 13 residues. Germline V CDR1 and CDR2: MNHNS, SASEGT. CDR3 protein: CASSEWPANEQFF. CDR3 DNA, as far as it was read: TGTGCCAGCAGTGAGTGGCCCGCCAATGAG.

The part of the CDR3 DNA that was read is TGCAGTGCTCTAACTAGTTTTGAG. Protein sequence: CSALTSFE. The CDR3 reads in full as CSALTSFEQFF. The V and J genes are TRBV20-1 and TRBJ2-1; D may be TRBD2 (5 bases). The CDR3 is cut off 3 residues early in the read; its end comes from the germline J gene. This CDR3 region has 11 residues. V was pared by 5 bases and J by 9 bases, with 11 bases between. CDR1 is DFQATT and CDR2 is SNEGSKA in the germline V gene (reference sequence).

Turning to this clone: The read ends 3 residues before the CDR3 terminus; that terminus is restored from the germline J gene. This chain uses TRBV7-2 with TRBJ2-1, with D unclear. V shed 5 bases and J shed 9 bases, with 17 bases lying between them. This CDR3 region has 14 residues. Per germline, CDR1 SGHTA and CDR2 FQGNSA. CDR3 DNA, as far as it was read: TGTGCCAGCAGCCCCAACCAACCCCCCGGTGAG. Translated: CASSPNQPPGE. The whole CDR3 protein reads CASSPNQPPGEQFF.

Of note for this clone: Read data end 3 residues before the CDR3 end; the end is taken from the germline J gene. V usage is TRBV7-9 and J usage is TRBJ1-1, with D maybe TRBD1 (5 bases). Looked up from germline, CDR1 is SEHNR and CDR2 is FQNEAQ (reference sequence). The CDR3 is made up of 14 amino acids. Trimming removed 3 bases at V and 4 bases at J, with 12 bases between. The CDR3 DNA, read in part, is TGTGCCAGCAGCTTCGTCAGGGCCTCCACTGAA. Its protein is CASSFVRASTE. The full-length CDR3 reads as CASSFVRASTEAFF.

About this clone: The read terminates 3 residues before the CDR3 end, so the remaining end is supplied by the germline J gene. J is TRBJ1-4 and V is TRBV20-1; 12 bases agree with TRBD1. V dropped 7 bases and J dropped 8; count of bases not matched to a gene: 5. This CDR3 is 13 amino acids long. Germline CDR1 reads DFQATT; CDR2 reads SNEGSKA (reference sequence). The part of the CDR3 DNA that was read is TGCAGTGTCGGGACAGGGGGCGGAGAAAAA. It specifies CSVGTGGGEK. The full CDR3 protein is CSVGTGGGEKLFF.

Remarks on this clone: The CDR3 extends 3 residues past the end of the read, so its final part is completed from the germline J gene. The genes are TRBV20-1 and TRBJ1-1, with D tentatively TRBD1 (5 bases). The CDR3 loop spans 11 amino acids. The V gene lost 7 bases and the J gene lost 0 bases, with 6 bases spanning the gap. Germline CDR1 is DFQATT and CDR2 is SNEGSKA (reference sequence). The sequenced CDR3 bases are TGCAGTGGACAGATGAACACTGAA. Translation: CSGQMNTE. The complete CDR3 sequence is CSGQMNTEAFF.

As concerns this clone: The CDR3 extends 3 residues past the end of the read, so its final part is completed from the germline J gene. This rearrangement joins TRBV5-1 to TRBJ2-3; D gene uncertain. The CDR3 has 14 residues. Looked up from germline, CDR1 is SGHRS and CDR2 is YFSETQ. V was shortened by 8 bases and J by 0 bases, with 13 bases between the two germline ends. The part of the CDR3 DNA that was read is TGCGCCAGTCGTATACCAACTAGCACAGATACG. The encoded protein is CASRIPTSTDT. The whole CDR3 region reads CASRIPTSTDTQYF.